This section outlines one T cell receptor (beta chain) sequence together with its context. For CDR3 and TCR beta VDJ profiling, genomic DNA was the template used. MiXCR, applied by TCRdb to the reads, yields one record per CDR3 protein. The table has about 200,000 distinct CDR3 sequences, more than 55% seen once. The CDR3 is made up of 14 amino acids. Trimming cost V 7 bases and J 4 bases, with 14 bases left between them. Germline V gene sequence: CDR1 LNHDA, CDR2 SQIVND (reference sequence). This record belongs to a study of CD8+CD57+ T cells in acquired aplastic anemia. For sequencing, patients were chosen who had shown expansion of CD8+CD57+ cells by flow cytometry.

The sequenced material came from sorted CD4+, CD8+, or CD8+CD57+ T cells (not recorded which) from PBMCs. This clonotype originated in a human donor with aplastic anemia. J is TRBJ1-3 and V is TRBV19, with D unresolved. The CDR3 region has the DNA TGTGCCAGTAACAGCGTCCGAGGGGGAAACACCATATATTTT. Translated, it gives CASNSVRGGNTIYF. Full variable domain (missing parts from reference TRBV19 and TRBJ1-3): DGGITQSPKYLFRKEGQNVTLSCEQNLNHDAMYWYRQDPGQGLRLIYYSQIVNDFQKGDIAEGYSVSREKKESFPLTVTSAQKNPTAFYLCASNSVRGGNTIYFGEGSWLTVV.